This T cell receptor beta chain was profiled in a study of blood T cell repertoires in COVID-19. Data came from immunoSEQ multiplex PCR; TCRdb stores just in-frame clones and leaves some out. The top ten clones hold 3% to 5% of a sample with roughly 120,000 clones, about 83% of them seen once. The V gene lost 3 bases and the J gene lost 5 bases, with 8 bases spanning the gap. This CDR3 spans 12 amino acids. Germline V gene sequence: CDR1 SGHRS, CDR2 YFSETQ. The chain recombines TRBV5-1 with TRBJ2-5; TRBD1 is a possible D gene (6 bases). Sequencing was carried out using peripheral blood. The receptor was isolated from a man aged 55 to 69 with acute or convalescent COVID-19. The CDR3 loop reads CASSSQGETQYF. The CDR3 DNA follows: TGCGCCAGCAGCTCGCAGGGGGAGACCCAGTACTTC.